This T cell receptor (beta chain) was captured in a study of memory CD4+ T cells and cytomegalovirus serostatus. Turning to the study itself: This sample comes from healthy Belgian adults, under 10 CMV seropositive, about 25 seronegative. Study-wide findings and caveats: Each of 65 to 70 CMV-associated TCRbeta sequences occurred in one to five individuals.

Authors' data handling: Out-of-frame sequences were removed, leaving 2,204,828 distinct TCRbeta sequences. Data came from immunoSEQ multiplex PCR; TCRdb stores just in-frame clones and leaves some out. From that table come the V and J calls and clone size; the DNA was used to work out D and trimming. The sample carries about 50,000 clones, 82% recorded once. The length of the CDR3 is 15 residues. The germline V gene has CDR1 LNHNV and CDR2 YYDKDF (reference sequence). V dropped 1 base and J dropped 1 base, with 10 bases sitting between them. The sort gate was single viable CD3+CD4+CD8-CD45RO+ cells for memory CD4+ T cells. With respect to this clone: Its antigen is unknown.

The chain has TRBV15 and TRBJ1-1; D gene uncertain. What was sequenced was memory CD4+ T cells from blood. This TCR came from an adult in good health and CMV-seronegative. The CDR3 bases are TGTGCCACCAGCAGAGGTTCAACAGAGAACACTGAAGCTTTCTTT. It encodes CATSRGSTENTEAFF.